A single sample gave rise to the 10 T cell receptor beta chains below, sequenced in a study of shared T cell receptors in the human thymus. Profiled with immunoSEQ multiplex PCR; TCRdb holds only in-frame clones, not every one. The sample carries 550,000 to 800,000 clones, 80% to 90% recorded once. These data were also reused for a study on human thymus T cells.

Sequenced input: thymocytes. These receptors were obtained from a girl less than two years old with a congenital heart defect.

The gene calls are TRBV4-3 and TRBJ2-2, with unresolved D. Looked up from germline, CDR1 is LGHNA and CDR2 is YSLEER. There are 16 residues in the CDR3. The V and J ends lost 4 bases and 0 bases respectively, with 12 bases between them. The CDR3 DNA is TGCGCCAGCAGCCCTCACAGTACCCCGAACACCGGGGAGCTGTTTTTT. Protein: CASSPHSTPNTGELFF.

For the CDR3, the DNA is TGTGCCAGTTCCTCCACGTTCGAGTTTGGGGGCCGAATGGGCTATGGCTACACCTTC. This gives the protein CASSSTFEFGGRMGYGYTF. The V gene is TRBV19, the J gene TRBJ1-2; weak D call: TRBD1 (6 bases). Trimming pared 8 bases from V and 4 bases from J, leaving 32 bases between. This CDR3 has 19 residues. Germline CDR1 LNHDA, CDR2 SQIVND (reference sequence).

As regards this clone: Other DNA sequences in the same sample also yield this CDR3. The CDR3 region is CAWSVGGINQPQHF. CDR3 sequence (DNA): TGTGCCTGGAGTGTAGGGGGAATCAATCAGCCCCAGCATTTT. V is TRBV30 and J is TRBJ1-5, with D possibly being TRBD1 (6 bases). The CDR3 has 14 amino acids. Trimming removed 0 bases at V and 3 bases at J, with 9 bases between. CDR1 is GTSNPN, CDR2 SVGIG, per germline (reference sequence).

The rearrangement uses TRBV5-1 and TRBJ1-1; the match to TRBD1 covers 8 bases. Per germline, CDR1 SGHRS and CDR2 YFSETQ. This CDR3 contains 15 residues. The ends lost 1 base at V and 9 bases at J; junction bases unmatched: 11. This CDR3 reads CASSLRGTGARKAFF. CDR3 bases: TGCGCCAGCAGCTTGCGAGGGACAGGCGCCCGTAAAGCTTTCTTT.

A note on this clone: Sequence at one end of the junction differs from germline and may be a read error. The chain carries TRBV10-2 and TRBJ1-1; D uncertain. The germline V gene has CDR1 WSHSY and CDR2 SAAADI. This CDR3 spans 17 amino acids. The CDR3 is CASIEASGVRADTEAFF. The CDR3 nucleotides are TGCGCCAGCATTGAGGCGTCGGGAGTGAGGGCCGACACTGAAGCTTTCTTT.

This sequence joins TRBV4-1 and TRBJ1-1; 8 bases match TRBD1. The germline V gene encodes CDR1 MGHRA and CDR2 YSYEKL. With V trimmed by 0 bases and J by 7 bases, 7 bases remained unmatched. The CDR3 totals 15 residues. The DNA of the CDR3 is TGCGCCAGCAGCCAAGAGCGGGCAGGGGGCGGTGAAGCTTTCTTT. As protein: CASSQERAGGGEAFF.

The J gene is TRBJ1-3, the V gene TRBV6-5; D is possibly TRBD1 (5 bases). The V and J ends lost 4 bases and 4 bases respectively, with 17 bases between them. The CDR3 is 16 residues long. Germline V gene data show CDR1 as MNHEY and CDR2 as SVGAGI. The CDR3 nucleotides are TGTGCCAGCAGTTTCTCTCGCGGGACTTTGGGAAACACCATATATTTT. Its protein product is CASSFSRGTLGNTIYF.

This clone was seen once. The chain couples TRBV28 to TRBJ2-4; possibly TRBD2 for D (5 bases). The CDR3 spans 22 residues. Germline CDR1 MDHEN, CDR2 SYDVKM. V was shortened by 3 bases and J by 0 bases, with 30 bases between the two germline ends. The CDR3 coding sequence is TGTGCCAGCAGTTTCGTAATGACGGGGAACACCCACAGACCAATAGCCAAAAACATTCAGTACTTC. Protein sequence: CASSFVMTGNTHRPIAKNIQYF.

The CDR3 here is CASSIKGAREAFF. CDR3 nucleotides: TGTGCCAGTAGTATAAAGGGGGCGCGTGAAGCTTTCTTT. The rearrangement links TRBV19 to TRBJ1-1; 7 nucleotides match TRBD1. V lost 2 bases, J lost 7 bases, and 4 bases stayed unmatched. There are 13 residues in the CDR3. Germline lookup yields CDR1 LNHDA and CDR2 SQIVND (reference sequence).

The chain uses TRBV27 and TRBJ2-7; 7 nucleotides align to TRBD1. Germline V gene sequence: CDR1 MNHEY, CDR2 SMNVEV (reference sequence). The V segment lost 2 bases and the J segment 7 bases; nucleotides outside the gene matches: 17. CDR3 length equals 17 residues. CDR3 DNA: TGTGCCAGCAGTTTAAAATTATCCGGAGACAGGGTAGGAGAGCAGTACTTC. It translates to CASSLKLSGDRVGEQYF.